This T cell receptor (beta chain) was recorded in a study of blood T cell repertoires in COVID-19. Study overall: Researchers got acute and convalescent COVID-19 samples from the United States, Italy and Spain. PBMCs, B-cell-depleted T cells, or T cells provided the cDNA or gDNA that made up the material.

Original methodology: Scientists estimated how many nucleated cells there were by amplifying reference gene primers. TCRdb keeps only in-frame clones here, not all; method: immunoSEQ multiplex PCR. V, J and clone size are taken as reported in that table, and D and trimming were inferred from the DNA itself. The table shows about 210,000 clones, with around four fifths occurring only once. CDR1 SGHKS and CDR2 YYEKEE come from the germline V gene (reference sequence). The length of the CDR3 is 15 residues. J gave up 5 bases and V 6 bases, and 11 bases lay outside the gene matches. The chain recombines TRBV5-5 with TRBJ2-5, with 9 nucleotides matching TRBD1. The sample consisted of peripheral blood. The origin of this receptor is a woman aged 40 to 55 with active or convalescent COVID-19. CDR3 in DNA: TGTGCCAGCAACCTAAGAAGGGACAGGGCGGAGACCCAGTACTTC. Translating it yields CASNLRRDRAETQYF.